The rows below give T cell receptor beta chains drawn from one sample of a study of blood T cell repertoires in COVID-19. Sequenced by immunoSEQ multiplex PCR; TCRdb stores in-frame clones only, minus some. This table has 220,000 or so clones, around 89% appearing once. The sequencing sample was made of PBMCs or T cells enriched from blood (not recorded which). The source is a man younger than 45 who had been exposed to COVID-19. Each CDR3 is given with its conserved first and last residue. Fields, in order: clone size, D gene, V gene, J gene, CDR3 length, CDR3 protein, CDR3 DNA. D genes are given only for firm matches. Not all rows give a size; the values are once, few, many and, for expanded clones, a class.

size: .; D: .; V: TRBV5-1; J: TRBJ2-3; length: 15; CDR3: CASSQDREGTDTQYF; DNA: TGCGCCAGCAGCCAGGACAGGGAGGGGACAGATACGCAGTATTTT
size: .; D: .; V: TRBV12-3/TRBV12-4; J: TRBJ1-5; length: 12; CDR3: CASSLSGQPQHF; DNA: TGTGCCAGCAGTTTATCCGGTCAGCCCCAGCATTTT
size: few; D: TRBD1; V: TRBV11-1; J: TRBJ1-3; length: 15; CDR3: CASSPGTVSGNTIYF; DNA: TGTGCCAGCAGCCCGGGGACAGTCTCTGGAAACACCATATATTTT
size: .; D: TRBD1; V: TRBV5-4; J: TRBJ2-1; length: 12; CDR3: CASSPPQGAELF; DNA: TGTGCCAGCAGCCCACCTCAGGGGGCAGAACTCTTC
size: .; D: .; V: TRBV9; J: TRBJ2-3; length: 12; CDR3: CASSDSTDTQYF; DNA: TGTGCCAGCAGCGACTCCACAGATACGCAGTATTTT
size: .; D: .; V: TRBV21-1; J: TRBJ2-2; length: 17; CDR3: CASSKSWGTPNTGELFF; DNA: TGTGCCAGCAGCAAGAGCTGGGGCACTCCGAACACCGGGGAGCTGTTTTTT
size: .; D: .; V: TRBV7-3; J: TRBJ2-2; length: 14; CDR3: CASSLSRNTGELFF; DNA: TGTGCCAGCAGCTTAAGTCGGAACACCGGGGAGCTGTTTTTT
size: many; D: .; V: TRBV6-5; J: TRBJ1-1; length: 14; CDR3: CASSYGSRHAEAFF; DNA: TGTGCCAGCAGTTACGGATCCAGGCATGCTGAAGCTTTCTTT
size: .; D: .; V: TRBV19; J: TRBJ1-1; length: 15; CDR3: CASRFTTVMNTEAFF; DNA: TGTGCCAGTAGATTTACGACAGTTATGAACACTGAAGCTTTCTTT
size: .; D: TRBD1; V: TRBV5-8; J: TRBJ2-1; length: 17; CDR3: CASSLVTGTGSYNEQFF; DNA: TGTGCCAGCAGCTTGGTGACCGGGACAGGGTCCTACAATGAGCAGTTCTTC
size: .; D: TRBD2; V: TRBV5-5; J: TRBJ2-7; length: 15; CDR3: CASSMEASGGYEQYF; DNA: TGTGCCAGCAGTATGGAGGCTAGCGGGGGCTACGAGCAGTACTTC
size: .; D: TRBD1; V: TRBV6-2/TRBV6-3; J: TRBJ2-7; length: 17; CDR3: CASSYSLRDRDTYEQYF; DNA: TGTGCCAGCAGTTACTCCCTCCGGGACAGGGACACCTACGAGCAGTACTTC
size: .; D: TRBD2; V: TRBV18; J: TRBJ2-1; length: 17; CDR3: CASSPRLAGGLNNEQFF; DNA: TGTGCCAGCTCACCGAGACTAGCGGGGGGCCTCAACAATGAGCAGTTCTTC
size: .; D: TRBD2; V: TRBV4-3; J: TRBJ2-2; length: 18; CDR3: CASSQETSGGANTGELFF; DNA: TGCGCCAGCAGCCAAGAGACTAGCGGGGGGGCGAACACCGGGGAGCTGTTTTTT
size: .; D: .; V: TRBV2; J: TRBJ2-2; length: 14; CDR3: CASREDRNTGELFF; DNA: TGTGCCAGCAGGGAAGACAGGAACACCGGGGAGCTGTTTTTT
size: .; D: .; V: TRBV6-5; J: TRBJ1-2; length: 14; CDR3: CASFARQQGFGYTF; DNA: TGTGCCAGCTTTGCGCGGCAACAGGGTTTTGGCTACACCTTC
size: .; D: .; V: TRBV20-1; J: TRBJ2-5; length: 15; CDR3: CSASKLRTAQETQYF; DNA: TGCAGTGCTAGTAAACTCCGGACAGCCCAAGAGACCCAGTACTTC
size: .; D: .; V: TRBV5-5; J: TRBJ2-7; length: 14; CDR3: CASSLGLAWDEQYF; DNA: TGTGCCAGCAGCTTGGGGCTAGCGTGGGACGAGCAGTACTTC
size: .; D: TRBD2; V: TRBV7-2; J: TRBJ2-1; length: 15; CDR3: CASSLLAGFYNEQFF; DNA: TGTGCCAGCAGCCTACTAGCGGGGTTCTACAATGAGCAGTTCTTC
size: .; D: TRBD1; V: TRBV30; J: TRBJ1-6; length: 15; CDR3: CAWTPPGQYNSPLHF; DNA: TGTGCCTGGACCCCCCCGGGACAGTATAATTCACCCCTCCACTTT
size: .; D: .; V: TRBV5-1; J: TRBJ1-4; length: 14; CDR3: CASSLGGLTEKLFF; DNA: TGCGCCAGCAGCTTGGGAGGGTTGACCGAAAAACTGTTTTTT
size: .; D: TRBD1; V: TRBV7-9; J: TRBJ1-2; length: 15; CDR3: CASSKPPGQGGGYTF; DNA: TGTGCCAGCAGCAAACCTCCGGGACAGGGAGGAGGCTACACCTTC
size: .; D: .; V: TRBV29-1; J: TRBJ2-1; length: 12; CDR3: CSVGSPLNEQFF; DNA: TGCAGCGTTGGGAGCCCGCTCAATGAGCAGTTCTTC
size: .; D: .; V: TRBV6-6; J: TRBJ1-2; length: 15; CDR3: CASSYSRGQNYGYTF; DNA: TGTGCCAGCAGTTACTCAAGGGGTCAAAACTATGGCTACACCTTC
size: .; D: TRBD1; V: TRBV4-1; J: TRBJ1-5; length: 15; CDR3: CASSPGQRSNQPQHF; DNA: TGCGCCAGCAGTCCGGGACAGCGGAGCAATCAGCCCCAGCATTTT
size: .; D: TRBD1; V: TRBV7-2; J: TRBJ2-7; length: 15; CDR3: CASSLGGQGFVEQYF; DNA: TGTGCCAGCAGCTTAGGGGGACAGGGGTTCGTCGAGCAGTACTTC
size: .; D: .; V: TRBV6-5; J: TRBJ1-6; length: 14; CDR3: CASSPTYRESPLHF; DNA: TGTGCCAGCAGCCCCACTTATCGGGAATCACCCCTCCACTTT
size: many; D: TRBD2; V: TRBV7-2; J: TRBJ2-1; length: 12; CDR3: CASSLTPGLAFF; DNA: TGTGCCAGCAGCTTAACTCCGGGACTAGCCTTCTTC
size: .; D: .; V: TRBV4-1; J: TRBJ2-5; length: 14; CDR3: CASRGGVHQETQYF; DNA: TGCGCCAGCAGAGGGGGGGTACACCAAGAGACCCAGTACTTC
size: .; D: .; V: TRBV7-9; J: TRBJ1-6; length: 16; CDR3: CASSFGQGPYNSPLHF; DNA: TGTGCCAGCAGCTTCGGCCAGGGGCCCTATAATTCACCCCTCCACTTT
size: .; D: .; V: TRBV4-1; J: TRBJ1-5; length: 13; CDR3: CASSQDSNQPQHF; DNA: TGCGCCAGCAGCCAAGACAGTAATCAGCCCCAGCATTTT
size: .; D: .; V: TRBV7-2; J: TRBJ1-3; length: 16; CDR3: CASSLARSTSGNTIYF; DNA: TGTGCCAGCAGCTTAGCTCGGAGTACCTCTGGAAACACCATATATTTT
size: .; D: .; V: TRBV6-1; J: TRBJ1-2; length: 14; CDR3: CASSEVGGPYGYTF; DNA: TGTGCCAGCAGTGAAGTAGGAGGCCCCTATGGCTACACCTTC
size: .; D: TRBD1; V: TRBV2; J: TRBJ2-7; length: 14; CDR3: CASRDHRGHYEQYF; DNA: TGTGCCAGCAGGGACCACAGGGGGCACTACGAGCAGTACTTC
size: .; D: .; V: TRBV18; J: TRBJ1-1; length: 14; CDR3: CASSPRQPNTEAFF; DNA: TGTGCCAGCTCACCACGACAGCCGAACACTGAAGCTTTCTTT
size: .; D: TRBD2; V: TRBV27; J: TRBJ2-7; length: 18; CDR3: CASSSVLAGGPYSYEQYF; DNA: TGTGCCAGCAGTTCCGTACTAGCGGGGGGTCCTTACTCCTACGAGCAGTACTTC
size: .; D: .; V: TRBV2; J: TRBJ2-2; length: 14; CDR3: CASSRGPNTGELFF; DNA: TGTGCCAGCAGCCGAGGGCCGAACACCGGGGAGCTGTTTTTT
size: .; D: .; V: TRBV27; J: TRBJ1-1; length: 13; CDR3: CASSLGRKTEAFF; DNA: TGTGCCAGCAGTTTAGGTAGAAAGACTGAAGCTTTCTTT
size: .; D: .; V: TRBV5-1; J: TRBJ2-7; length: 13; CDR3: CASSSDRYYEQYF; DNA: TGCGCCAGCAGCTCCGACAGATACTACGAGCAGTACTTC
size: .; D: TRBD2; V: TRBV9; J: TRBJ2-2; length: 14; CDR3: CASSLSGVGGELFF; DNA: TGTGCCAGCAGCCTTAGCGGGGTAGGCGGGGAGCTGTTTTTT
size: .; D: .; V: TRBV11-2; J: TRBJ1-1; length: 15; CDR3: CASSLDPSMNTEAFF; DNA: TGTGCCAGCAGCTTAGACCCGAGCATGAACACTGAAGCTTTCTTT
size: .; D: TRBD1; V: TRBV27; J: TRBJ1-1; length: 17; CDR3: CASSLSPGQTVNTEAFF; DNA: TGTGCCAGCAGTTTATCACCGGGACAGACCGTGAACACTGAAGCTTTCTTT
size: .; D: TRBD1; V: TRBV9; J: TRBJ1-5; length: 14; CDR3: CASSTGQSNQPQHF; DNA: TGTGCCAGCAGCACGGGACAGAGCAATCAGCCCCAGCATTTT
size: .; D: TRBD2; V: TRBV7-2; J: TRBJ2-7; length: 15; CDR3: CASRTLAGPSYEQYF; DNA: TGTGCCAGCAGAACACTAGCGGGGCCCTCCTACGAGCAGTACTTC
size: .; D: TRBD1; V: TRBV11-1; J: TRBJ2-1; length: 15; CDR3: CASSSDRDSYNEQFF; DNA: TGTGCCAGCAGTTCGGACAGGGATTCCTACAATGAGCAGTTCTTC
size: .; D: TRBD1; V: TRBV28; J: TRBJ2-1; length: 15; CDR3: CASSFLGQGGGEQFF; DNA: TGTGCCAGCAGTTTCCTGGGACAGGGGGGGGGTGAGCAGTTCTTC
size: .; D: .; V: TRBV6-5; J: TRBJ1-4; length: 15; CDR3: CASRTPTGTNEKLFF; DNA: TGTGCCAGCAGAACCCCCACAGGGACGAATGAAAAACTGTTTTTT
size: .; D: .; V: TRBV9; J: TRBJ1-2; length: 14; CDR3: CASSVAKGGYGYTF; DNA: TGTGCCAGCAGCGTAGCTAAAGGCGGCTATGGCTACACCTTC
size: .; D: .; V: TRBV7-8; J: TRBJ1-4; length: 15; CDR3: CASSRYIATNEKLFF; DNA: TGTGCCAGCAGCCGTTATATAGCAACTAATGAAAAACTGTTTTTT